Detailed here is one T cell receptor beta chain. Its specificity is not known. Germline CDR1 LGHNA, CDR2 YNFKEQ. The CDR3 extends over 15 amino acids. The V end lost 3 bases, the J end lost 4 bases, and 15 bases lay between the germline ends. The sample comes from a study of shared clonotypes between healthy human individuals. In the CD4+ fraction, cells were divided into CD45RA+ naive and CD45RA-negative memory subsets. This table comes from immunoSEQ multiplex PCR, and its TCRdb copy is limited to in-frame clones, with some not included. The sample records 2 million to 2.5 million clones, more than 80% being singletons. The study's findings and limits: Clonotype sharing among donors was thought likely to change with sequencing depth.

The specimen was naive CD4+ T cells from PBMCs. The subset here: CD45RA+ positively selected. The V gene is TRBV4-2, the J gene TRBJ1-2; perhaps TRBD1 as D (5 bases). The clonotype originates from a man between 18 and 35 years old in good health. Some clones in this sample may be carry-over from other donors' samples. The CDR3 loop reads CASSQKDTEIYGYTF. The DNA for the CDR3 is TGTGCCAGCAGCCAGAAGGACACAGAGATCTATGGCTACACCTTC.